The 8 T cell receptor beta chains below come from one sample, sequenced in a study of CD8 T cells in ankylosing spondylitis. TCRdb passed the 5' RACE reads through MiXCR, listing each CDR3 protein once. The sample yields approximately 180,000 distinct CDR3 sequences, 15% to 20% seen once. The sample comprised blood, either unsorted or a sorted T cell fraction (not recorded which). All receptors come from a male donor aged 5 to 29 with ankylosing spondylitis or in good health (not recorded which).

Ten or more counts support this clonotype. The chain combines TRBV24-1 with TRBJ2-2; 7 nucleotides align to TRBD2. The CDR3 covers 16 residues. Germline CDR1 KGHDR, CDR2 SFDVKD. Trimming took 2 bases from V and 4 from J; bases not matched to a gene: 6. In DNA, the CDR3 is TGTGCCACCAGTGATTCAGCGGGAAAACTCACCGGGGAGCTGTTTTTT. It codes for CATSDSAGKLTGELFF.

The sample holds many counts of this clonotype. The chain links TRBV12-3 or TRBV12-4 to TRBJ1-4, with TRBD1 as a possible D gene (6 bases). With 6 bases removed from V and 6 bases from J, the gap between germline ends came to 17 bases. There are 15 residues in the CDR3. The CDR3 region has the DNA TGTGCCAGCAGATCATACAGGGCGGGGTATGAAAAACTGTTTTTT. Protein sequence: CASRSYRAGYEKLFF.

This clonotype was detected only a few times. The genes are TRBV7-2 and TRBJ2-2; D remains unclear. From germline, CDR1 is SGHTA and CDR2 FQGNSA. There are 15 residues in the CDR3. The V end was cut by 1 base, the J end by 0 bases, with 6 bases between. The CDR3 here is CASSLGSTNTGELFF. The CDR3 nucleotides read TGTGCCAGCAGCTTAGGGAGTACGAACACCGGGGAGCTGTTTTTT. The full variable domain, with the rest looked up from reference TRBV7-2 and TRBJ2-2, is GAGVSQSPSNKVTEKGKDVELRCDPISGHTALYWYRQSLGQGLEFLIYFQGNSAPDKSGLPSDRFSAERTGGSVSTLTIQRTQQEDSAVYLCASSLGSTNTGELFFGEGSRLTVL.

This clonotype has a count of ten or more. The rearrangement joins TRBV3-1 to TRBJ2-3; D is ambiguous. Germline values: CDR1 LGHDT, CDR2 YNNKEL (reference sequence). V shed 4 bases and J shed 4 bases, with 15 bases lying between them. There are 15 residues in the CDR3. CDR3 sequence (DNA): TGTGCCAGCAGCCCCCCTTTCCGTGGACCAGATACGCAGTATTTT. Amino acids: CASSPPFRGPDTQYF.

V is TRBV19 and J is TRBJ2-7, with 8 positions matching TRBD1. There are 14 residues in the CDR3. CDR1 is LNHDA and CDR2 is SQIVND in the germline V gene (reference sequence). With V trimmed by 5 bases and J by 1 base, 4 bases remained unmatched. This CDR3 reads CASSPTGGSYEQYV. CDR3 DNA: TGTGCCAGTAGTCCAACAGGGGGTTCCTACGAGCAGTACGTC.

This clonotype was seen repeatedly, ten times or more. The V call is TRBV29-1, the J call TRBJ2-1, with a weak D call TRBD2 (5 bases). There are 16 residues in the CDR3. Germline V lookup: CDR1 SQVTM, CDR2 ANQGSEA. Trimming left V 0 bases short and J 2 bases short, with 14 bases between. CDR3 bases: TGCAGCGTTGAAGAATCGGAAGCGGCGGCCTACAATGAGCAGTTCTTC. As protein: CSVEESEAAAYNEQFF.

There are many counts of this clonotype. The V and J genes are TRBV5-4 and TRBJ2-5; 7 nucleotides match TRBD2. The CDR3 loop spans 16 amino acids. The V segment lost 4 bases and the J segment 5 bases; nucleotides outside the gene matches: 14. Germline V lookup: CDR1 SGHNT, CDR2 YYREEE (reference sequence). Here the CDR3 reads CASSPPGVGAGETQYF. The CDR3 bases are TGTGCCAGCAGCCCTCCTGGGGTGGGAGCGGGGGAGACCCAGTACTTC. The full variable domain, its missing parts supplied by reference TRBV5-4 and TRBJ2-5, is ETGVTQSPTHLIKTRGQQVTLRCSSQSGHNTVSWYQQALGQGPQFIFQYYREEENGRGNFPPRFSGLQFPNYSSELNVNALELDDSALYLCASSPPGVGAGETQYFGPGTRLLVL.

This clonotype showed up many times. The chain recombines TRBV25-1 with TRBJ1-2; 7 bases are shared with TRBD1. After removal of 4 bases from V and 5 bases from J, the junction contained 13 bases not matched to a gene. The CDR3 covers 16 residues. Germline V CDR1 and CDR2: MGHDK, SYGVNS. In DNA form, the CDR3 reads TGTGCCAGCAGTGTATCCGGGACAGAGATTGGATATGGCTACACCTTC. This encodes CASSVSGTEIGYGYTF.